This T cell receptor beta chain was sequenced in a study of blood T cell repertoires in COVID-19 (dated by TCRdb to 2018 to 2021). About the study as a whole: Samples from collaborators originated in the United States, Italy and Spain and spanned both the acute and convalescent phases of COVID-19. The prospective study material was composed of cDNA or gDNA derived from T cells, B-cell-depleted T cells, or PBMCs. Deeply sampled blood TCRbeta repertoires from subjects exposed to, actively infected with, or recovered from COVID-19 were included in the dataset. A freely available public database, intended as a resource for researchers studying the immune response to SARS-CoV-2, is where the repertoires were released. Samples were obtained from the ongoing ImmuneRACE study (first 160 participants) and from over 1,000 subjects provided by 6 global collaborators. Sample metadata almost always included a de-identified subject ID, COVID-19 status, age in years and sex. Where available, HLA class I and class II types were taken from metadata supplied by the sample provider and were not determined by assay-based typing. General findings and caveats noted by the study authors: How much clinical and demographic metadata was included differed by source and by participant, and the metadata was provided uncurated.

The collaborating institutions used their own protocols to collect whole blood in K2EDTA tubes. For TCRbeta analysis, collaborators shipped samples as frozen whole blood, isolated PBMCs, or DNA extracted from either of those sample types. TCRbeta CDR3 regions were amplified from genomic DNA by means of the immunoSEQ Assay, a bias-controlled multiplex PCR. The source study handled its data this way. The number of nucleated cells in each sample was estimated by amplification of reference gene primers within the assay. Sequence reads were collapsed and filtered to measure the absolute abundance of every unique TCRbeta CDR3 rearrangement. For each sample, productive Simpson clonality was calculated as the square root of Simpson's diversity index over productive rearrangements. Held by TCRdb, this immuneACCESS table contains in-frame sequences only and omits some clones. Under half of the omission traces to an unresolved V gene where checked; the cause of the rest is unknown. The DNA gave D and trimming, while V, J and clone size come from that table. The sample table contains approximately 250,000 clones; only one count was recorded for approximately 85% of them. The ten biggest clones cover 4% of the sample.

About this clone itself: Its antigen is not yet known. The input lacks base qualities; no much larger clone sits a single base away.

This TCR was sampled from a man aged 50 or older with acute or convalescent COVID-19. Sequencing input: peripheral blood.

The CDR3 in this case is CASSLPGTGVTVMNTEAFF. The DNA is as follows: TGTGCCAGCAGCTTGCCCGGGACAGGGGTCACAGTGATGAACACTGAAGCTTTCTTT. Here the chain combines TRBV7-9 and TRBJ1-1; 10 nucleotides in the junction match TRBD1. For this chain, trimming is 3 bases at the V end and 0 bases at the J end, and the number of junction bases without a gene match is 13. From the cysteine through the phenylalanine, the CDR3 covers 19 amino acids. CDR3 DNA is the only sequence kept; it has 57 bases, read in frame from the first base. The germline V gene (reference sequence) yields SEHNR for CDR1 and FQNEAQ for CDR2.